This record covers a single T cell receptor (beta chain). Antigen specificity is unknown. Prepared libraries of TCR beta cDNA carried unique molecular identifiers. TCRdb itself ran the PCR reads through MiXCR, one entry per CDR3 protein. Counted here are about 160,000 distinct CDR3 sequences, roughly 40% occurring once; the ten biggest clones make up 25% to 35%. The sample is drawn from a study of post-analysis software for immune sequencing data. Study overall: Both relapsing-remitting and secondary progressive multiple sclerosis featured among the disease courses, as did progressive-relapsing multiple sclerosis. Study conclusions and caveats: Controls' normalized Chao1 diversity significantly exceeded that of multiple sclerosis patients. Controls had lower frequencies than patients of roughly five TRBV segments, which included TRBV5-6, TRBV5-1 and TRBV20-1.

J gave up 8 bases and V 6 bases, and 15 bases lay outside the gene matches. The germline gives CDR1 DFQATT, CDR2 SNEGSKA (reference sequence). The CDR3 is 15 residues long. The sequence came from a girl aged 5 to 17 with multiple sclerosis. V usage is TRBV20-1 and J usage is TRBJ2-4; 8 bases fit TRBD1. The material was blood, obtained after autologous hematopoietic stem cell transplantation. CDR3 residues: CSAKRLGQGADIQYF. The CDR3, as DNA: TGCAGTGCGAAGAGATTGGGCCAGGGGGCGGACATTCAGTACTTC.